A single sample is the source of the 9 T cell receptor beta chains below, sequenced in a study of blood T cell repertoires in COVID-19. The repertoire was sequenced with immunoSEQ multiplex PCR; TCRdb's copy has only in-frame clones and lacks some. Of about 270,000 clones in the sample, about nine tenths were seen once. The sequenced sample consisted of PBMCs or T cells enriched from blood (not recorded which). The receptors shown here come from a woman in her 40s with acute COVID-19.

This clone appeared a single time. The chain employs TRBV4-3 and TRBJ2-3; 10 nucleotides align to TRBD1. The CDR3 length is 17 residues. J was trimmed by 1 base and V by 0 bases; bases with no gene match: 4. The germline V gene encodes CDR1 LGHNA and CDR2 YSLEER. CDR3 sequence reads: CASSQDRQGAGTDTQYF. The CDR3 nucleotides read TGCGCCAGCAGCCAAGATCGACAGGGGGCCGGCACAGATACGCAGTATTTT.

In DNA form, the CDR3 reads TGTGCCACCAGTGCCCCCGGACAGGGTTGGGGCGAGCAGTTCTTC. As protein: CATSAPGQGWGEQFF. The J gene is TRBJ2-1, the V gene TRBV24-1; 8 bases agree with TRBD1. CDR1 and CDR2 (germline): KGHDR, SFDVKD. Unmatched junction bases numbered 12, after V lost 5 bases and J lost 10 bases. The CDR3 is made up of 15 amino acids.

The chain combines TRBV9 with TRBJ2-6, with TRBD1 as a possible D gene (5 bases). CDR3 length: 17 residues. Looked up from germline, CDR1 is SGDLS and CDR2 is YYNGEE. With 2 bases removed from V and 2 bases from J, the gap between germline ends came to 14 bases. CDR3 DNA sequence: TGTGCCAGCAGCGTTGCAGGGCAGGCTACTGGGGCCAACGTCCTGACTTTC. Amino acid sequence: CASSVAGQATGANVLTF.

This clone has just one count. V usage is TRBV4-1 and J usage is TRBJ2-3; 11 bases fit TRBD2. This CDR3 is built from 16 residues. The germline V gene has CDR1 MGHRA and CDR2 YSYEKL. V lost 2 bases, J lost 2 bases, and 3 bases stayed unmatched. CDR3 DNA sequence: TGCGCCAGCAGCCAACCTAGCGGGAGGACCACAGATACGCAGTATTTT. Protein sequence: CASSQPSGRTTDTQYF.

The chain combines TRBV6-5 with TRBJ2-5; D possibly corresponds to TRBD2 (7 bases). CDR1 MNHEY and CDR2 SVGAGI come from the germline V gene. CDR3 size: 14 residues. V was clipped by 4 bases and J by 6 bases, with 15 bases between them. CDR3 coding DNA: TGTGCCAGCAGTTTGGGGGGGCCGGAGAAGACCCAGTACTTC. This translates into CASSLGGPEKTQYF.

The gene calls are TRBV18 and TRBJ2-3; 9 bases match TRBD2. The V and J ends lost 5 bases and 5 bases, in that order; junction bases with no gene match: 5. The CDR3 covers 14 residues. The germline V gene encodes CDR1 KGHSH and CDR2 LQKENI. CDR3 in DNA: TGTGCCAGCTCAACCGCTAGCGGGGTAGATACGCAGTATTTT. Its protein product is CASSTASGVDTQYF.

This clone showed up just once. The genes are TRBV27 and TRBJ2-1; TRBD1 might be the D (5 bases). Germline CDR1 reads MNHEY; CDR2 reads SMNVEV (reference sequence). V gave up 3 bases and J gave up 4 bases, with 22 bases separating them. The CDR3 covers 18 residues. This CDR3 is CASSFLSPTDLGYNEQFF. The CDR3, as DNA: TGTGCCAGCAGTTTCCTCTCCCCGACAGACTTGGGGTACAATGAGCAGTTCTTC.

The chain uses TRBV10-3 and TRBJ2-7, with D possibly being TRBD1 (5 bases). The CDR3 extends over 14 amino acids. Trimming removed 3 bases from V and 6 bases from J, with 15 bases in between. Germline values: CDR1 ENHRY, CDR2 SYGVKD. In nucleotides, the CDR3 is TGTGCCATCAGTGACCCAGGGCCCGTGGCCGAGCAGTACTTC. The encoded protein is CAISDPGPVAEQYF.

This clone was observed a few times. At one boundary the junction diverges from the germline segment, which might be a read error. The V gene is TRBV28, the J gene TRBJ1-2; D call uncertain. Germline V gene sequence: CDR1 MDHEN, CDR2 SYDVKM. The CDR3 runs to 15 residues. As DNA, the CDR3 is TGTGCCAGCAGTCTAGAGGCTATTTCTAATTATGGCTACACCTTC. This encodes CASSLEAISNYGYTF.